This T cell receptor beta chain was sequenced in a study of CD8 T cells in Susac syndrome (dated by TCRdb to between 2017 and 2020). For context, the study as a whole: Whether CD8+ T cell activation and differentiation in Susac syndrome was antigen driven was tested using repertoire sequencing. Clonality of the CD8+ T cell repertoire was compared between about a dozen healthy donors, roughly 14 Susac syndrome patients and some 15 multiple sclerosis patients.

Reading from cysteine to phenylalanine, the CDR3 counts 13 amino acids. Of the read, only the CDR3 DNA is kept; its 39 bases are in frame from base 1. V loses 0 bases, J loses 7 bases, and the germline ends lie 10 bases apart. CDR1 and CDR2 are drawn from the germline V gene (reference sequence): SGHKS, YYEKEE. As to this clonotype: It lacks a known antigen. The record has no base qualities; no much larger clone is one base away.

RNA was extracted with the RNeasy kit and roughly 0.5 to 1 ug was reverse transcribed using random hexamers. The immunoSEQ multiplex PCR assay, covering 54 Vbeta and 13 Jbeta segments, was used to amplify TCR beta CDR3 regions. To correct PCR amplification bias, a synthetic template baseline was used for both primer optimization and computational correction. In the paper's pipeline: Only productive sequences were kept, with reads annotated to V, D and J genes according to IMGT and analyzed in immunoSEQ Analyzer. Clonality was computed as one minus Shannon entropy normalized by log2 of the number of productive unique sequences. For each patient and control, public and private clones were evaluated among the 100 most prevalent clones. Clones were defined as Susac-specific when absent from the healthy and MS cohorts, from about 1,100 published viral clones and from other ImmuneACCESS disease sequences. Using fastp at Q25 and MiXCR, TCRdb reprocessed the public reads and kept productive beta chains. Every entry covers one CDR3 protein and lists the most common genes and DNA from its rows. In this record, the V and J calls reflect TCRdb's handling and not the investigators' own analysis. In this sample the table shows 130,000 or so distinct CDR3 sequences, roughly 80% of which occur a single time. The ten most abundant clones make up roughly 0.5% of the sample.

Peripheral blood CD8+ and CD4+ T cells from healthy donors, Susac syndrome patients and multiple sclerosis patients were profiled using high-throughput TCR beta sequencing. The multiple sclerosis controls were treatment-naive patients whose relapsing-remitting disease, either stable or active, fulfilled the revised McDonald criteria. Bulk CD8+ and CD4+ T cells were purified by magnetic negative isolation, while CD8+ TEMRA cells were enriched using FACS. Blood was drawn into EDTA tubes, processed within 24 hours, and PBMCs were isolated by density gradient centrifugation. PBMCs intended for TCR sequencing were cryopreserved in liquid nitrogen and were subsequently thawed in a 37 degrees C water bath. The sorted or isolated CD4+, CD8+ and CD8+ TEMRA cells had a purity of 90% or higher. The paper's findings and limits, for the study overall: The number of individuals in the TCR sequencing and HLA analysis was recognized as being relatively small.

Material: CD8+ T cells from PBMCs. The TCR originated in a human donor with multiple sclerosis. The chain couples TRBV5-5 to TRBJ2-5; the D gene identity is not certain. The sequence in DNA is TGTGCCAGCAGCTTGGGCCCTCGTGGGACCCAGTACTTC. It encodes CASSLGPRGTQYF.